These 21 T cell receptor beta chains share one sample of origin, sequenced in a study of blood T cell repertoires in COVID-19 (dated by TCRdb to about 2020). The library was produced with the immunoSEQ multiplex PCR assay. TCRdb stores this immuneACCESS table with in-frame sequences only. Part of the clones is absent; in the studies checked, under half of the shortfall reflects unresolved V genes, and no reason is known for the rest. The sample table shows more than 75,000 clones, and 84% are seen once. The ten top clones hold about 12% of the sample. Sequencing was performed on peripheral blood. The origin of the receptors is a human donor in a cohort sampled during active COVID-19.

The CDR3 coding sequence is TGTGCCAGCAGCCAAGAGGCACAGGCAGTCAAAAACATTCAGTACTTC. It specifies CASSQEAQAVKNIQYF. V gene TRBV4-2 combines with J gene TRBJ2-4, with D perhaps matching TRBD1 (5 bases). CDR1 and CDR2 from the germline V gene are LGHNA and YNFKEQ. This CDR3 has 16 residues. V dropped 0 bases and J dropped 3 bases, with 12 bases sitting between them.

The V gene is TRBV25-1, the J gene TRBJ2-2; D is possibly TRBD2 (6 bases). This CDR3 region has 12 residues. The germline V gene has CDR1 MGHDK and CDR2 SYGVNS. The ends were cut back, 6 bases at V and 6 bases at J, with 8 bases in the middle. The CDR3 protein is CASRAGPGELFF. The CDR3 DNA reads TGTGCCAGCAGGGCGGGACCCGGGGAGCTGTTTTTT.

This clone was seen once. This rearrangement joins TRBV7-2 to TRBJ2-1; the match to TRBD2 covers 12 bases. The germline V gene has CDR1 SGHTA and CDR2 FQGNSA. V lost 4 bases, J lost 3 bases, and 4 bases stayed unmatched. This CDR3 is built from 16 residues. The CDR3 nucleotides read TGTGCCAGCAGCTACCAGACTAGCGGGGGCTACAATGAGCAGTTCTTC. This encodes CASSYQTSGGYNEQFF.

This clone has only one observation. The chain couples TRBV19 to TRBJ2-1; 10 bases agree with TRBD2. The CDR3 runs 19 residues. Germline V gene sequence: CDR1 LNHDA, CDR2 SQIVND (reference sequence). V was clipped by 6 bases and J by 0 bases; unmatched bases: 14. In DNA, the CDR3 is TGTGCCAGTAGGGCTAGCGGGGGCGTAACTGCTAGCTCCTACAATGAGCAGTTCTTC. It translates to CASRASGGVTASSYNEQFF.

A single count supports this clone. The CDR3 loop reads CARSQGTGVPQPQHF. For the CDR3, the DNA is TGTGCCAGAAGCCAAGGGACAGGGGTGCCTCAGCCCCAGCATTTT. J is TRBJ1-5 and V is TRBV5-3; 10 positions agree with TRBD1. TRBV5-3 is placed among ORFs of uncertain function. The V segment lost 4 bases and the J segment 6 bases; nucleotides outside the gene matches: 7. The CDR3 extends over 15 amino acids.

The chain has TRBV5-8 and TRBJ2-3; D uncertain. V gave up 0 bases and J gave up 4 bases, with 9 bases separating them. This CDR3 is 14 amino acids long. The germline gives CDR1 SGHTS, CDR2 YDEGEE. This CDR3 is CASSLARVADTQYF. CDR3 in DNA: TGTGCCAGCAGCTTGGCCCGGGTGGCAGATACGCAGTATTTT.

The genes are TRBV18 and TRBJ2-6; a possible D gene is TRBD2 (5 bases). CDR3 length: 16 amino acids. With 0 bases removed from V and 4 bases from J, the gap between germline ends came to 10 bases. CDR1 KGHSH and CDR2 LQKENI come from the germline V gene. The CDR3 here is CASSPPRGAGANVLTF. The CDR3, as DNA: TGTGCCAGCTCACCACCTCGGGGAGCCGGGGCCAACGTCCTGACTTTC.

The CDR3 region is CSGRTGGTSGQFF. The CDR3 DNA sequence: TGCAGCGGGCGGACAGGGGGCACTTCGGGGCAGTTCTTC. V is TRBV29-1 and J is TRBJ2-1, with 11 bases that match TRBD1. Trimming at V came to 7 bases and at J to 12 bases, leaving 11 bases not matched to a gene. The CDR3 is 13 residues long. Germline CDR1 reads SQVTM; CDR2 reads ANQGSEA.

V gene TRBV3-1 (or the pseudogene TRBV3-2) combines with J gene TRBJ2-7; TRBD1 aligns across 8 bases. The length of the CDR3 is 12 residues. The trim removed 10 bases at V and 3 bases at J, leaving 5 bases unmatched. Per germline, CDR1 LGHDT and CDR2 YNNKEL (reference sequence). For the CDR3, the DNA is TGTGCCAAACCGGGACAGGACTACGAGCAGTACTTC. Translating it yields CAKPGQDYEQYF.

The chain joins TRBV18 to TRBJ1-6; D gene ambiguous. Germline V gene data show CDR1 as KGHSH and CDR2 as LQKENI. Trimming took 5 bases from V and 0 from J, leaving 8 bases between them. This CDR3 contains 15 residues. The CDR3 nucleotides read TGTGCCAGCTCATCAGAAAGCTCCTATAATTCACCCCTCCACTTT. The encoded protein is CASSSESSYNSPLHF.

The genes are TRBV29-1 and TRBJ1-1; D not resolved. Trimming left V 5 bases short and J 4 bases short, with 11 bases between. Germline V gene data show CDR1 as SQVTM and CDR2 as ANQGSEA. The CDR3 has 12 residues. The CDR3, as DNA: TGCAGCGTTAGAGAGGTGAGCACTGAAGCTTTCTTT. It translates to CSVREVSTEAFF.

This clone was counted a single time. The V and J genes are TRBV2 and TRBJ2-7, with D unresolved. V was cut by 4 bases and J by 0 bases, with 13 bases left in between. CDR1 SNHLY and CDR2 FYNNEI come from the germline V gene. The CDR3 extends over 15 amino acids. The CDR3 spells CASSADGRSSYEQYF. CDR3 sequence (DNA): TGTGCCAGCAGTGCTGACGGAAGGAGCTCCTACGAGCAGTACTTC.

The rearrangement links TRBV7-9 to TRBJ2-7; D is ambiguous. Germline-derived CDR1 and CDR2 are SEHNR and FQNEAQ (reference sequence). Trimming shortened V by 2 bases and J by 7 bases, and 6 bases separated the two germline ends. The CDR3 has 11 residues. The CDR3 loop reads CASSLYLEQYF. The CDR3 nucleotides are TGTGCCAGCAGCTTATATTTGGAGCAGTACTTC.

In DNA form, the CDR3 reads TGTGCCAGCAGCTTGGGGTTCCCGGGAAACATTCAGTACTTC. It is translated as CASSLGFPGNIQYF. The genes are TRBV5-5 and TRBJ2-4; no firm D call. Germline assignment: CDR1 SGHKS and CDR2 YYEKEE (reference sequence). Trimming cost V 0 bases and J 6 bases, with 10 bases left between them. The CDR3 is made up of 14 amino acids.

In nucleotides, the CDR3 is TGTGCCAGCAGCCCCTTAGACAGGGCCTTTGAAAAACTGTTTTTT. Translation gives CASSPLDRAFEKLFF. J is TRBJ1-4 and V is TRBV7-8; 7 bases line up with TRBD1. CDR3 length equals 15 residues. Germline loops: CDR1 SGHVS, CDR2 FQNEAQ. With V trimmed by 5 bases and J by 7 bases, 10 bases remained unmatched.

V is TRBV4-2 and J is TRBJ2-7, with D perhaps TRBD1 (8 bases). With 2 bases removed from V and 4 bases from J, the gap between germline ends came to 15 bases. The CDR3 totals 15 residues. Germline loops: CDR1 LGHNA, CDR2 YNFKEQ. CDR3 sequence reads: CASSQNRGGRYEQYF. Here the CDR3 DNA reads TGTGCCAGCAGCCAAAACAGGGGGGGGCGATACGAGCAGTACTTC.

CDR3 DNA sequence: TGCGCCAGCAGCCCCGGATTTGCACGGACAGGCGGTGAAAAACTGTTTTTT. Translated: CASSPGFARTGGEKLFF. The V gene is TRBV5-1, the J gene TRBJ1-4; 7 positions agree with TRBD1. CDR1 SGHRS and CDR2 YFSETQ come from the germline V gene. CDR3 size: 17 residues. V was clipped by 4 bases and J by 7 bases; unmatched bases: 16.

The chain has TRBV28 and TRBJ2-3; D gene uncertain. The CDR3 consists of 12 residues. The V end lost 6 bases, the J end lost 6 bases, and 10 bases lay between the germline ends. Germline CDR1 and CDR2: MDHEN and SYDVKM. The CDR3: CASSRTQDTQYF. CDR3 nucleotides: TGTGCCAGCAGCCGTACCCAGGATACGCAGTATTTT.

The V gene is TRBV25-1, the J gene TRBJ1-6; 8 nucleotides agree with TRBD1. J was trimmed by 9 bases and V by 6 bases; bases with no gene match: 4. Germline CDR1 reads MGHDK; CDR2 reads SYGVNS. The CDR3 has 13 amino acids. CDR3 sequence (DNA): TGTGCCAGCAGGGACAGGGTAGGTTCACCCCTCCACTTT. Its protein is CASRDRVGSPLHF. Full variable domain (missing parts from reference TRBV25-1 and TRBJ1-6): EADIYQTPRYLVIGTGKKITLECSQTMGHDKMYWYQQDPGMELHLIHYSYGVNSTEKGDLSSESTVSRIRTEHFPLTLESARPSHTSQYLCASRDRVGSPLHFGNGTRLTVT.

This rearrangement joins TRBV27 to TRBJ2-1; D call uncertain. The CDR3 totals 15 residues. Germline CDR1 is MNHEY and CDR2 is SMNVEV (reference sequence). Trimming pared 4 bases from V and 3 bases from J, leaving 13 bases between. CDR3 region: CASSSWVGIYNEQFF. CDR3 nucleotide sequence: TGTGCCAGCAGTTCATGGGTGGGCATCTACAATGAGCAGTTCTTC.

J is TRBJ2-5 and V is TRBV4-1; 12 positions agree with TRBD1. The V gene end was trimmed by 3 bases and the J gene end by 7 bases; junction bases not matched to a gene: 6. Germline assignment: CDR1 MGHRA and CDR2 YSYEKL. CDR3 length equals 15 residues. CDR3 sequence: CASSHPGQGAPTQYF. CDR3 DNA: TGCGCCAGCAGCCATCCGGGACAGGGGGCGCCGACCCAGTACTTC.